This T cell receptor (beta chain) derives from a study of CD8+ T cells in alopecia areata. PBMCs served as the source from which CD4+ and CD8+ T cells were sorted. About this clone: Its antigen is currently unknown.

Following RNA extraction, reverse transcription yielded cDNA that acted as the sequencing template. Sequenced by immunoSEQ multiplex PCR; TCRdb stores in-frame clones only, minus some. The sample includes approximately 98,000 clones, 59% of them seen just once. Notes on the study in general: There were also resident alphabeta T cells of normal skin sequenced in scalp samples. Lesional scalp, especially alopecia totalis/universalis, showed higher clonality than normal scalp. TCR sharing across patients was less clear than in mice, possibly HLA-related.

The germline V gene encodes CDR1 SQVTM and CDR2 ANQGSEA. CDR3 size: 13 residues. Trimming took 4 bases from V and 0 from J, leaving 9 bases between them. Sequences were obtained from CD8+ T cells sorted from blood. The sequence derives from a human donor in good health. V and J are TRBV29-1 and TRBJ1-1, with D possibly matching TRBD1 (5 bases). The CDR3 coding sequence is TGCAGCGTTGTCGTAGGGGTGAACACTGAAGCTTTCTTT. This translates into CSVVVGVNTEAFF.